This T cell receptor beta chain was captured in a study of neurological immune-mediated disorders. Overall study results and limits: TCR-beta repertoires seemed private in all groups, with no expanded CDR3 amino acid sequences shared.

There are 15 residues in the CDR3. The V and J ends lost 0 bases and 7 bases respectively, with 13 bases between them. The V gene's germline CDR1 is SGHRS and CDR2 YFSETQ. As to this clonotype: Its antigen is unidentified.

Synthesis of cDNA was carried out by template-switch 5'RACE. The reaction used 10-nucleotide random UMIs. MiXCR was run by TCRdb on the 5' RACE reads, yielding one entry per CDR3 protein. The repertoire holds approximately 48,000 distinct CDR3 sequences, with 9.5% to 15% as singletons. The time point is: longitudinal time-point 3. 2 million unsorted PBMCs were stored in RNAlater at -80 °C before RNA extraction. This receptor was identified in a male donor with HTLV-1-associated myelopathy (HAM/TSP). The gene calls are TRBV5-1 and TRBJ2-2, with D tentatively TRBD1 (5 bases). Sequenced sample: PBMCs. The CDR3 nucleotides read TGCGCCAGCAGCTTGGACAGGCTAAGGGGCGGGGAGCTGTTTTTT. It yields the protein CASSLDRLRGGELFF.